The 4 T cell receptor beta chains reported below all come from one sample, sequenced in a study of blood T cell repertoires in COVID-19. Profiled with immunoSEQ multiplex PCR; TCRdb holds only in-frame clones, not every one. The sample lists about 150,000 clones; roughly 83% were seen once. Sequencing was done on a sample of PBMCs or T cells enriched from blood (not recorded which). These TCRs come from a man aged 50 or older who had recovered from COVID-19.

The CDR3 bases are TGTGCCAGCAGCTTAGGACGGGGGGCTGGAGATACGCAGTATTTT. This encodes CASSLGRGAGDTQYF. The rearrangement joins TRBV7-2 to TRBJ2-3; a possible D gene is TRBD2 (7 bases). V dropped 1 base and J dropped 5 bases, with 13 bases sitting between them. Per germline, CDR1 SGHTA and CDR2 FQGNSA. The CDR3 runs 15 residues. Looking up the rest from reference TRBV7-2 and TRBJ2-3 gives the full variable domain: GAGVSQSPSNKVTEKGKDVELRCDPISGHTALYWYRQSLGQGLEFLIYFQGNSAPDKSGLPSDRFSAERTGGSVSTLTIQRTQQEDSAVYLCASSLGRGAGDTQYFGPGTRLTVL.

This clone was found a few times. The chain uses TRBV5-6 and TRBJ2-1, with D possibly TRBD2 on 5 matching bases. This CDR3 is 15 amino acids long. Germline V gene lookup returns CDR1 SGHDT and CDR2 YYEEEE. V gave up 1 base and J gave up 7 bases, with 15 bases separating them. CDR3 DNA: TGTGCCAGCAGCTTGAGGGCGGTGAGGGTGAATGAGCAGTTCTTC. It translates to CASSLRAVRVNEQFF.

The gene calls are TRBV14 and TRBJ1-3, with D uncertain. V was clipped by 2 bases and J by 0 bases, with 8 bases between them. The CDR3 extends over 15 amino acids. Germline V lookup: CDR1 SGHDN, CDR2 FVKESK. CDR3: CASSQFTASGNTIYF. In DNA form, the CDR3 reads TGTGCCAGCAGCCAATTCACAGCCTCTGGAAACACCATATATTTT.

The CDR3 loop reads CASAGTGYNEQFF. CDR3 DNA sequence: TGTGCCAGCGCGGGGACAGGGTACAATGAGCAGTTCTTC. The rearrangement links TRBV27 to TRBJ2-1, with 9 bases identical to TRBD1. Germline-derived CDR1 and CDR2 are MNHEY and SMNVEV (reference sequence). V trimming: 8 bases; J trimming: 4 bases; junction bases outside the gene matches: 3. This CDR3 spans 13 amino acids.